These 17 T cell receptor beta chains were sequenced from one sample in a study of cytotoxic CD8 clonotypes in ibrutinib-treated CLL. Clones were read by immunoSEQ multiplex PCR, and TCRdb kept only the in-frame ones, dropping some. The sample lists some 19,000 clones, over 75% occurring once. This sample comprised PBMCs, obtained before ibrutinib treatment. Receptors originate from a human donor with chronic lymphocytic leukemia.

V is TRBV7-9 and J is TRBJ1-6, with 7 positions matching TRBD1. The CDR3 sequence is 15 residues long. Trimming took 5 bases from V and 7 from J; bases not matched to a gene: 8. Germline CDR1 reads SEHNR; CDR2 reads FQNEAQ (reference sequence). Written as DNA, the CDR3 is TGTGCCAGCAGCCGCCTGGGACAGTTCAATTCACCCCTCCACTTT. Its translation: CASSRLGQFNSPLHF.

V gene TRBV11-2 combines with J gene TRBJ2-1, with 10 bases aligning to TRBD1. The CDR3 runs 15 residues. The V gene end was trimmed by 4 bases and the J gene end by 4 bases; junction bases not matched to a gene: 4. Germline V gives CDR1 SGHAT, CDR2 FQNNGV. In DNA form, the CDR3 reads TGTGCCAGCAGCTCGGACAGGGGGACTTACAATGAGCAGTTCTTC. Translated, it gives CASSSDRGTYNEQFF.

This sequence joins TRBV19 and TRBJ1-4; a possible D gene is TRBD1 (6 bases). CDR1 LNHDA and CDR2 SQIVND come from the germline V gene (reference sequence). V was clipped by 7 bases and J by 4 bases, with 22 bases between them. This CDR3 spans 17 amino acids. CDR3 sequence reads: CASTPRGRGGDNEKLFF. Here the CDR3 DNA reads TGTGCCAGTACCCCCCGGGGCAGGGGAGGTGATAATGAAAAACTGTTTTTT.

The chain recombines TRBV7-2 with TRBJ1-2, with 11 bases aligning to TRBD1. The V gene's germline CDR1 is SGHTA and CDR2 FQGNSA. The CDR3 is 17 residues long. The V segment lost 5 bases and the J segment 4 bases; nucleotides outside the gene matches: 12. As DNA, the CDR3 is TGTGCCAGCAGCGACCAGAGGACAGGGGGCTTAGGCTATGGCTACACCTTC. Amino acids: CASSDQRTGGLGYGYTF.

This clone has only one observation. The genes are TRBV10-3 and TRBJ2-2; TRBD2 agrees at 12 bases. This CDR3 region has 16 residues. V trimming: 6 bases; J trimming: 5 bases; junction bases outside the gene matches: 7. Germline assignment: CDR1 ENHRY and CDR2 SYGVKD. The CDR3 reads CAISPGLAGGTGELFF. CDR3 nucleotide sequence: TGTGCCATCAGCCCGGGACTAGCGGGTGGAACCGGGGAGCTGTTTTTT.

The CDR3 spells CASSPPLGQGLYEQYF. CDR3 in DNA: TGTGCCAGCAGTCCACCCTTAGGACAGGGGCTTTACGAGCAGTACTTC. The chain uses TRBV27 and TRBJ2-7, with TRBD1 matching 9 bases. The J segment lost 4 bases and the V segment lost 5 bases, leaving 12 bases of the junction unmatched. This CDR3 spans 16 amino acids. The germline V gene encodes CDR1 MNHEY and CDR2 SMNVEV (reference sequence).

The chain is built from TRBV27 and TRBJ2-5; D may match TRBD1 or TRBD2 (6 bases each). V was trimmed by 2 bases and J by 5 bases, leaving 12 bases between them. This CDR3 region has 14 residues. In germline, CDR1 is MNHEY, CDR2 SMNVEV (reference sequence). The CDR3 loop is CASSLIRGLETQYF. The CDR3 DNA reads TGTGCCAGCAGTTTAATCCGGGGGCTGGAGACCCAGTACTTC.

The rearrangement links TRBV5-4 to TRBJ2-1; 8 nucleotides line up with TRBD1. V trimming: 3 bases; J trimming: 4 bases; junction bases outside the gene matches: 6. This CDR3 contains 15 residues. CDR1 SGHNT and CDR2 YYREEE come from the germline V gene (reference sequence). CDR3 nucleotide sequence: TGTGCCAGCAGCTCCGGGACAGGTCCTTACAATGAGCAGTTCTTC. It encodes CASSSGTGPYNEQFF.

J is TRBJ2-3 and V is TRBV5-6; weak D call: TRBD2 (7 bases). Trimming took off 2 bases at V and 4 bases at J, with 14 bases between the two ends. The germline gives CDR1 SGHDT, CDR2 YYEEEE. CDR3 size: 15 residues. The CDR3 loop is CASSFRGAGADTQYF. In DNA form, the CDR3 reads TGTGCCAGCAGCTTCCGGGGGGCCGGGGCAGATACGCAGTATTTT.

The rearrangement uses TRBV11-2 and TRBJ2-5; D may be TRBD1 (5 bases). V dropped 2 bases and J dropped 2 bases, with 6 bases sitting between them. The germline gives CDR1 SGHAT, CDR2 FQNNGV. The CDR3 loop spans 13 amino acids. CDR3 sequence: CASSLSGQETQYF. CDR3 in DNA: TGTGCCAGCAGCTTATCAGGGCAAGAGACCCAGTACTTC.

The V call is TRBV13, the J call TRBJ1-2; D unclear. V shed 0 bases and J shed 8 bases, with 10 bases lying between them. This CDR3 has 13 residues. Germline loops: CDR1 PRHDT, CDR2 FYEKMQ (reference sequence). DNA for the CDR3: TGTGCCAGCAGCTTAGGTATCGAGAACGGCTACACCTTC. Its protein is CASSLGIENGYTF. Supplemented by reference TRBV13 and TRBJ1-2, the full variable domain reads AAGVIQSPRHLIKEKRETATLKCYPIPRHDTVYWYQQGPGQDPQFLISFYEKMQSDKGSIPDRFSAQQFSDYHSELNMSSLELGDSALYFCASSLGIENGYTFGSGTRLTVV.

This clone was seen only once. The rearrangement links TRBV7-2 to TRBJ2-7; 9 nucleotides align to TRBD1. The germline V gene has CDR1 SGHTA and CDR2 FQGNSA. J lost 2 bases, V lost 4 bases, and 6 bases had no gene match. This CDR3 is built from 15 residues. The CDR3 nucleotides are TGTGCCAGCAGCTCCGACAGGGGGGAGACCTACGAGCAGTACTTC. It specifies CASSSDRGETYEQYF.

This clone was seen a handful of times. The chain couples TRBV2 to TRBJ1-5; D perhaps matches TRBD1 (5 bases). The V gene lost 5 bases and the J gene lost 0 bases, with 8 bases spanning the gap. In germline, CDR1 is SNHLY, CDR2 FYNNEI. This CDR3 comprises 14 residues. CDR3 DNA: TGTGCCAGCAGTCGACAGTATAGCAATCAGCCCCAGCATTTT. It specifies CASSRQYSNQPQHF.

This clone appeared once. The chain has TRBV15 and TRBJ1-4; maybe TRBD1 (5 bases). Germline V gene data show CDR1 as LNHNV and CDR2 as YYDKDF (reference sequence). CDR3 size: 14 residues. The V and J ends lost 1 base and 4 bases respectively, with 7 bases between them. CDR3 protein: CATSRGDSNEKLFF. CDR3 nucleotides: TGTGCCACCAGCAGAGGAGACAGTAATGAAAAACTGTTTTTT.

V is TRBV19 and J is TRBJ2-5; D may correspond to TRBD1 or TRBD2 (5 bases each). CDR1 and CDR2 (germline): LNHDA, SQIVND (reference sequence). With 4 bases removed from V and 3 bases from J, the gap between germline ends came to 15 bases. CDR3 size: 15 residues. The CDR3 spells CASSSRPGREETQYF. CDR3 bases: TGTGCCAGTAGTAGCCGCCCGGGACGGGAAGAGACCCAGTACTTC.

This rearrangement joins TRBV4-1 to TRBJ1-3; D perhaps matches TRBD1 (6 bases). V gave up 0 bases and J gave up 0 bases, with 21 bases separating them. There are 20 residues in the CDR3. Germline V gene sequence: CDR1 MGHRA, CDR2 YSYEKL. CDR3 residues: CASSQDLFEQGSASGNTIYF. The CDR3 bases are TGCGCCAGCAGCCAAGATTTATTTGAACAGGGAAGCGCCTCTGGAAACACCATATATTTT.

In this sample, this clone is medium-sized (0.01 to 0.1%). This rearrangement joins TRBV16 to TRBJ1-2; 7 bases map to TRBD1. The CDR3 has 16 residues. The V gene's germline CDR1 is KGHSY and CDR2 FQNENV. Germline trimming cut 0 bases from V and 0 bases from J; bases unmatched to any gene: 4. CDR3: CASSQSWGQSNYGYTF. As DNA, the CDR3 is TGTGCCAGCAGCCAATCCTGGGGACAGTCTAACTATGGCTACACCTTC.